The present T cell receptor (beta chain) was sequenced within a study of glioma-infiltrating T cells after dendritic cell vaccination. Sample time point: after dendritic cell vaccination, including at tumor progression/relapse. With respect to this clone: Its target is not known.

The PCR used 60 V beta and 13 J beta primers. The table came from immunoSEQ multiplex PCR; TCRdb's copy has only in-frame clones and leaves some out. In the table there are tens of thousands of clones, roughly 80% of which are singletons. V lost 4 bases and J 5 bases, leaving 11 bases between the germline ends. Germline lookup yields CDR1 KGHSH and CDR2 LQKENI. This CDR3 has 13 amino acids. Findings of the study overall: Only a small number of patients had complete blood and tumor samples. TCR clonality showed no direct relationship with survival.

This specimen consisted of blood, obtained after dendritic cell vaccination. The receptor's source is a human donor with glioblastoma. This chain connects TRBV18 to TRBJ1-2, with D unresolved. CDR3 in amino acids: CASSLSGLYGYTF. For the CDR3, the DNA is TGTGCCAGCTCACTAAGTGGCCTTTATGGCTACACCTTC.